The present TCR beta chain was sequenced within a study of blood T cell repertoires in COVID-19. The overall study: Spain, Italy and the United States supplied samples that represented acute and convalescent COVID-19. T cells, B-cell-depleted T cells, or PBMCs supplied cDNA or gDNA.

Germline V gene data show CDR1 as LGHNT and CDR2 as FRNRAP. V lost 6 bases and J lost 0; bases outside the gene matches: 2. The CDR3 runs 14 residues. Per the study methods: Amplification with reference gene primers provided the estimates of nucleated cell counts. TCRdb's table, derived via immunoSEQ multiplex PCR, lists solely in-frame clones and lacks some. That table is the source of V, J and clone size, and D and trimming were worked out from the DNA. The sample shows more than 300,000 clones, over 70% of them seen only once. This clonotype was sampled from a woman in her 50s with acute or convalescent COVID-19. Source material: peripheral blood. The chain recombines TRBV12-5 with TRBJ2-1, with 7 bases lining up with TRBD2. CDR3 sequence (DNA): TGTGCTAGTGGGCGGGAGAGCTCCTACAATGAGCAGTTCTTC. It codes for CASGRESSYNEQFF.